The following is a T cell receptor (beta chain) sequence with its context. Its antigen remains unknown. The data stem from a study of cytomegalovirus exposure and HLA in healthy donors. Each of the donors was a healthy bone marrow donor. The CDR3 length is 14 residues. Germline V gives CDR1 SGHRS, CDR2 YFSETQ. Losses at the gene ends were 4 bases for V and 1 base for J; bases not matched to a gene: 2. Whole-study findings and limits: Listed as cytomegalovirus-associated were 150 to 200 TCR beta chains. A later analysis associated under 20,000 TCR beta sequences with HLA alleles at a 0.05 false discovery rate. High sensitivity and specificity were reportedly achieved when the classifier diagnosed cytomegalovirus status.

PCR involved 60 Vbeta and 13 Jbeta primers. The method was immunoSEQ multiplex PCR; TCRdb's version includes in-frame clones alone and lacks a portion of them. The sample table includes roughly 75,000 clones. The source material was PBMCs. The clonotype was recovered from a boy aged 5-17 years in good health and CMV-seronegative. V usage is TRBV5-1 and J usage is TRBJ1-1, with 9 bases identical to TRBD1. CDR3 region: CASSEGQGNTEAFF. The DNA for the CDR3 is TGCGCCAGCAGCGAGGGACAGGGGAACACTGAAGCTTTCTTT.